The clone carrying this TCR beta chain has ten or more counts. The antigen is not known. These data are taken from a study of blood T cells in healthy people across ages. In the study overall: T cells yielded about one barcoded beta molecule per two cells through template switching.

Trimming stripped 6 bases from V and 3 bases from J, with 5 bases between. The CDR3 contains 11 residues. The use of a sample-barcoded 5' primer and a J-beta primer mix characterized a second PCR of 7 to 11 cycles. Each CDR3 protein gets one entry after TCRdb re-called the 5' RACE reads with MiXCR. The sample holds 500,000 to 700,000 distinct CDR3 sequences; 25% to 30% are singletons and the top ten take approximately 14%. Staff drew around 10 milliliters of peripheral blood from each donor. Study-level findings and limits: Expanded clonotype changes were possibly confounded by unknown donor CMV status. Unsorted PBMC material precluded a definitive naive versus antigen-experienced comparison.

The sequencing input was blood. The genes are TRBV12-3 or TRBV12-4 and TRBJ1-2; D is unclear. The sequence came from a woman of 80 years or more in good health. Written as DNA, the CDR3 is TGTGCCAGCAGCCCCGACTATGGCTACACCTTC. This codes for CASSPDYGYTF.